This T cell receptor beta chain came from a study of tumor and adjacent non-tumor tissue in lung cancer. At the level of the study: There were about 12 adenocarcinoma, a couple of squamous cell carcinoma and 1 small cell lung cancer cases.

TCRbeta libraries were built with three rounds of nested PCR, modified from ARM-PCR. Via MiXCR, TCRdb re-called the multiplex PCR reads, giving one row per CDR3 protein. The profile shows around 40,000 distinct CDR3 sequences, 60% of them singletons. Germline values: CDR1 SGHAT, CDR2 FQNNGV. There are 16 residues in the CDR3. No cell sorting was done before RNA was extracted from the tissue. This non-tumor lung sample came from over 3 cm beyond the tumor edge. The chain combines TRBV11-2 with TRBJ2-7, with 7 positions matching TRBD2. The DNA matches TRBJ2-1 better at its end, which makes the J call doubtful. The clonotype originates from a man in his fifties or sixties with non-small cell lung cancer. Specimen: distant non-tumor lung tissue. The CDR3 protein is CASSYFGGGSSYEQFF. CDR3 DNA sequence: TGTGCCAGCAGCTATTTTGGCGGGGGAAGCTCCTACGAGCAGTTCTTC.